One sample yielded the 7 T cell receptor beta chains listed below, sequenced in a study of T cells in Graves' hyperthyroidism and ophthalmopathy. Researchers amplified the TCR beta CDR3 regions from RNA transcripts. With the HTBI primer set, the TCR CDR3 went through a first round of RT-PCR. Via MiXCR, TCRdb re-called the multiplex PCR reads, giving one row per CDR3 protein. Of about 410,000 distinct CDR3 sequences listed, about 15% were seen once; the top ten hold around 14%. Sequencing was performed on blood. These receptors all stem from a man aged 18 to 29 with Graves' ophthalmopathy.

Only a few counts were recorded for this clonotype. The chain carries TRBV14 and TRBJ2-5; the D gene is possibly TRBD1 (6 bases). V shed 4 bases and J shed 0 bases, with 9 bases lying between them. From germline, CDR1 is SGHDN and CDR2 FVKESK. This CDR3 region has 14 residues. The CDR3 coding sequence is TGTGCCAGCAGCCGGACAGTGTACCAAGAGACCCAGTACTTC. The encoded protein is CASSRTVYQETQYF.

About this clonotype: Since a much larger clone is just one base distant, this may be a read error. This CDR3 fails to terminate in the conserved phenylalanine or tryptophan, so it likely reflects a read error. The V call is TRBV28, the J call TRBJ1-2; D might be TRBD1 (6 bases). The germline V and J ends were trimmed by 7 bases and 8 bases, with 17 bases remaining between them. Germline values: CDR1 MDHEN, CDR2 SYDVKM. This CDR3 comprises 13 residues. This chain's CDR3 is CASTSLVGGGYTL. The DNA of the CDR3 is TGTGCCAGCACCTCCTTAGTCGGGGGCGGCTACACCCTC.

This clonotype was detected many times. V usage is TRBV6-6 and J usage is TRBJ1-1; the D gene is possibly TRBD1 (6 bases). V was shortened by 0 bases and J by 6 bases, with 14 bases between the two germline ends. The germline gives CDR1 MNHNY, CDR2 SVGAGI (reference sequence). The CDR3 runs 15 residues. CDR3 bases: TGTGCCAGCAGTTACTCGACATTCGGGGGCTCTGAAGCTTTCTTT. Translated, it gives CASSYSTFGGSEAFF.

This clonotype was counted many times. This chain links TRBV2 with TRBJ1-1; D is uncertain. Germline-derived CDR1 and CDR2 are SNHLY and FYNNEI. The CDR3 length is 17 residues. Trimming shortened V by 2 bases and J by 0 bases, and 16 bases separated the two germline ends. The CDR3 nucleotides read TGTGCCAGCAGTGAAAAGGTGACACAAGTTATGAACACTGAAGCTTTCTTT. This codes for CASSEKVTQVMNTEAFF.

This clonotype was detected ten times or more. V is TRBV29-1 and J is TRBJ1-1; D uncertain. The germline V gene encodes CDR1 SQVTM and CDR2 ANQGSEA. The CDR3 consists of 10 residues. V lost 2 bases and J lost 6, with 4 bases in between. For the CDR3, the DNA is TGCAGCGTTGAAAGTGCTGAAGCTTTCTTT. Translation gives CSVESAEAFF. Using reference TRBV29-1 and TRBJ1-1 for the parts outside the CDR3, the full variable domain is SAVISQKPSRDICQRGTSLTIQCQVDSQVTMMFWYRQQPGQSLTLIATANQGSEATYESGFVIDKFPISRPNLTFSTLTVSNMSPEDSSIYLCSVESAEAFFGQGTRLTVV.

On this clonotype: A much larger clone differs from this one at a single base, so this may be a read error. The CDR3 DNA reads TGTGCCAGCAGCAGCACAGGGGACACCGGGGAGCTGTTTTTT. Encoded protein: CASSSTGDTGELFF. This rearrangement joins TRBV13 to TRBJ2-2; 7 nucleotides line up with TRBD1. Germline V gene sequence: CDR1 PRHDT, CDR2 FYEKMQ (reference sequence). The junction had 3 bases not matched to a gene; V was cut back by 5 bases and J by 3 bases. The CDR3 is made up of 14 amino acids.

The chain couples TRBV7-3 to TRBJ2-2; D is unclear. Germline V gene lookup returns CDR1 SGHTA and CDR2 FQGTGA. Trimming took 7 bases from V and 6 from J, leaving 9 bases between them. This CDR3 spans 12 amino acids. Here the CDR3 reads CASTSVSGELFF. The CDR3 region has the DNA TGTGCCAGCACCTCAGTGTCCGGGGAGCTGTTTTTT.